The T cell receptor (beta chain) described here comes from a study of cytotoxic CD8 clonotypes in ibrutinib-treated CLL (dated by TCRdb to the early 2020s). Regarding the study in general: The cohort had 11 relapsed/refractory and approximately 15 treatment-naive patients; roughly 17 were IGHV unmutated. Partial responses were observed in approximately 24 patients and complete responses in 2; after a median follow-up of around 68 months, remission was maintained in 15 or so patients and progression was observed in some twelve. Of the approximately 86 people in the trial, about 27 had longitudinal samples available. Cryopreserved peripheral blood mononuclear cells were collected at three points: before therapy, at response, and at either sustained remission or disease progression. Response samples were obtained after a median of approximately eleven months of treatment, with a range of roughly 6 to 40 months. All remission and progressive disease samples were collected while patients were still receiving ibrutinib. Samples averaged approximately 240,000 productive templates and about 94,000 productive rearrangements. Findings and caveats that apply to the study as a whole: Baseline clonality was found to be higher than that of age-matched healthy donors and was strongly correlated with circulating CD8+ T-cell counts. Clonality rose at ibrutinib response, remained stable during sustained remission, and dropped back toward baseline at progression. Lymph node repertoires were not examined, and the timing of sampling was not matched between patients in sustained remission and those whose disease progressed. Public clonotypes were rare and either contracted or stayed stable during treatment, and the rise in clonality at ibrutinib response reflected the expansion of private clonotypes.

A MiSeq instrument was used for deep resolution sequencing, which targeted depths ranging from 1 in 1 million up to 1 in 200,000 T cells, with coverage averaging 10x for each clonotype. TCR beta libraries were generated with the immunoSEQ hsTCRB Kit. Turning to the authors' computational methods: Data were analyzed with ImmunoSEQ Data Assistant and ImmunoSEQ Analyzer, with V, D and J genes assigned per IMGT definitions. Clonality was computed as one minus normalized Shannon entropy of productive rearrangement frequencies, ranging from 0 to 1. Public clonotype analysis was restricted to overrepresented clonotypes comprising at least 0.05% of each patient's repertoire. More than ten age-matched healthy donor repertoires from immuneACCESS were used as controls for clonality. The clones in this table, taken by TCRdb from immuneACCESS, are in-frame only. Not every clone is retained; where verified, under half of the shortfall comes from an unresolved V gene, and the cause of the rest is unknown. From that table come the V and J calls and clone size; the DNA was used to work out D and trimming. The sample table contains hundreds of thousands of clones; only one count was recorded for just under 80% of them. Approximately 10% of the sample belongs to the ten largest clones.

The CDR3 sequence holds 15 residues, the cysteine and phenylalanine included. Solely the CDR3 DNA is kept, with 45 bases framed from the first base. The germline V gene encodes CDR1 MNHEY and CDR2 SMNVEV (reference sequence). Trimming removed 8 bases from V and 4 bases from J; the gene matches leave 11 bases unexplained. A word on this clone: The specificity of this receptor is unknown. Qualities for individual bases were not recorded, and no much larger clone is one base off.

The time point label, read with the paper, signifies: 12 to 13 months on ibrutinib. For TCR beta library preparation, approximately 1.9 micrograms of genomic DNA was extracted from cryopreserved PBMCs. Longitudinal blood samples from CLL patients on ibrutinib monotherapy were analyzed using high-throughput TCR beta sequencing. The patients took part in an open-label, single-center phase 2 trial of ibrutinib monotherapy. The sequence is built from TRBV27 and TRBJ2-3; a stretch of 8 junction bases matches TRBD1. The sequences come from PBMCs, collected after 12 months of ibrutinib treatment. The sequence was collected from a human donor with chronic lymphocytic leukemia. CDR3 sequence: CASGVGRGLADTQYF. The DNA sequence is given as TGTGCCAGCGGGGTGGGCAGGGGGCTGGCAGATACGCAGTATTTT.